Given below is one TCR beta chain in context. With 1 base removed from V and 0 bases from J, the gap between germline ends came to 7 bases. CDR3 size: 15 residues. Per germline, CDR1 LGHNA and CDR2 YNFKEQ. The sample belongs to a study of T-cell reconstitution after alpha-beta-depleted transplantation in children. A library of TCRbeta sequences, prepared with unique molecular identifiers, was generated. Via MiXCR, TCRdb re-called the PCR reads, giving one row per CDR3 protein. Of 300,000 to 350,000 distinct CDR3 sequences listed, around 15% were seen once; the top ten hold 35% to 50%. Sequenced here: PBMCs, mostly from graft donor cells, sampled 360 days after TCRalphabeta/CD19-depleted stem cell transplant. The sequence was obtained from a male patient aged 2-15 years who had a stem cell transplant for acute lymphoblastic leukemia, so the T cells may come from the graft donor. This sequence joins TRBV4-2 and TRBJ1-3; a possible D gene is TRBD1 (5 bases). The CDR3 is CASSQVQDSGNTIYF. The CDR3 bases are TGTGCCAGCAGCCAAGTACAGGACTCTGGAAACACCATATATTTT.